Listed here is a single T cell receptor beta chain. There is no known antigen for this receptor. The sample holds no much larger clone one base away, and base qualities are not on file. Participants in the prospective study were aged about 18 to 90 years, lived in 20 to 30 United States geographic areas, and enrolled through a virtual design. To assign participants to cohorts, the prospective study relied on clinical history that participants themselves reported in a screening survey and a study questionnaire. Recovered participants in ImmuneRACE Cohort 3 were defined by two consecutive negative NP/OP PCR tests, clearance by a healthcare professional, or resolution of symptoms. In the prospective study, whole blood, serum and a nasopharyngeal or oropharyngeal swab were collected from each participant by mobile phlebotomists. Over a roughly 2-month period, participants in the prospective study had the option of providing additional blood draws and questionnaires. Before DNA extraction, blood samples from the prospective study were shipped at room temperature or frozen.

TCRbeta CDR3 regions were amplified from genomic DNA by means of the immunoSEQ Assay, a bias-controlled multiplex PCR. From the authors' description of their analysis: The number of nucleated cells in each sample was estimated from the amplification of reference gene primers within the assay. To quantify the absolute abundance of each unique TCRbeta CDR3 rearrangement, sequence reads were collapsed and filtered. For each sample, productive Simpson clonality was calculated as the square root of Simpson's diversity index across productive rearrangements. The table comes from immuneACCESS by way of TCRdb, which keeps in-frame sequences with V and J called. Part of the clones is missing from these tables; in studies checked, under half for an unresolved V gene and the rest for unknown reasons. V, J and clone size reflect that table, while D and trimming were determined from the DNA. The sample table lists approximately 470,000 clones, 87% of them with a count of one. 0.7% of the sample belongs to the ten largest clones.

The sample originates from a study of blood T cell repertoires in COVID-19 (dated by TCRdb to the early 2020s). Regarding the study in general: Samples covering the acute and convalescent phases of COVID-19 were provided by collaborators in the United States, Italy and Spain. Where available, HLA class I and class II types were obtained from metadata supplied by the sample provider rather than from assay-based typing. The repertoires were released in a freely available public database meant as a resource for research on the immune response to SARS-CoV-2. The sample metadata nearly always contained a de-identified subject ID, COVID-19 status, age in years and sex. Deeply sampled blood TCRbeta repertoires from subjects exposed to, actively infected with, or recovered from COVID-19 were included in the dataset. The prospective study material was composed of cDNA or gDNA derived from T cells, B-cell-depleted T cells, or PBMCs. The samples were drawn from two sources: the first 160 participants of the ongoing ImmuneRACE study, and over 950 subjects contributed by 6 global collaborators.

The paper's findings and limits, for the study overall: How much clinical and demographic metadata was included differed by source and by participant, and the metadata was provided uncurated.

Sequencing was carried out using PBMCs or T cells enriched from blood (not recorded which). The source of this sequence is a woman aged 18 to 35 who had recovered from COVID-19.

The CDR3 amino acid sequence is: CASSQVGLGDTQYF. The sequence in DNA is TGCGCCAGCAGCCAAGTGGGGCTTGGGGATACGCAGTATTTT. The chain is encoded by TRBV4-1 joined to TRBJ2-3; TRBD1 could be the D gene, as 5 bases match. Looking up the germline V gene yields CDR1 MGHRA and CDR2 YSYEKL. V loses 1 base of germline sequence and J loses 6 bases, and the interval between the two ends is 11 bases. Taken from cysteine to phenylalanine, the CDR3 has 14 residues. Only the CDR3 part of the read is kept: 42 bases, read in frame from the first base.